Listed here is a single T cell receptor (beta chain). Its antigen has not been determined. No base qualities exist here, and no much larger clone lies one base off it. Ends trimmed: V by 1 base, J by 5 bases; bases unmatched to a gene: 4. The CDR3 spans 14 residues, from the cysteine through the phenylalanine. Only the CDR3 region is kept as DNA, spanning 42 bases read in frame from base 1. The sample originates from a study of T-cell memory formation after mild COVID-19 (dated by TCRdb to about 2021). Study-level background: TCR sequence clusters from the two donors were largely donor specific. Two young, previously healthy adult volunteers, one female and one male, were included in the cohort. In a couple of donors, T-cell clones that expanded and contracted after mild COVID-19 were tracked by sequencing TCRalpha and TCRbeta repertoires over time. On the study overall, not on this receptor specifically: SARS-CoV-2 specificity was not confirmed for the second-wave clones peaking on day 37. Contracting CD4+ clones were found mainly in CM and EM memory subsets, while CD8+ clones were enriched in EMRA. Some responding clones were detected in pre-infection memory, which suggested that pre-existing cross-reactive memory T cells had joined the SARS-CoV-2 response. Balanced CD4/CD8 phenotypes were observed for clones contracting from day 15 to 85, whereas a bias towards CD4+ was observed for a second wave of clones expanding from day 15 to 37. The study covered only a couple of mild cases, and larger cohorts including severe cases with pre-infection samples were considered necessary.

Ficoll-Paque density gradient centrifugation was the method used to isolate PBMCs. These reads were obtained on an Illumina NovaSeq 6000. TCRalpha and TCRbeta cDNA libraries were constructed by 5'RACE with constant-segment primers, with sample barcodes and unique molecular identifiers being introduced. RNA was extracted from every sample with Trizol reagent. Libraries were amplified in two PCR steps, with a second sample barcode and Illumina TruSeq adapters added in the second step. Sequencing of the libraries was done on an Illumina NovaSeq, producing 2 x 150 bp paired-end reads. On the study's bioinformatics: Demultiplexing of reads and collapsing into UMI-guided consensus sequences were performed with migec v1.2.7. With mixcr v2.1.11, UMI consensuses were aligned to TRA and TRB V and J templates and assembled into clonotypes. A clonotype was counted as expanded or contracted only if both edgeR and NoisET called the change significant, with noise models trained on biological replicates. edgeR calls used a false discovery rate-adjusted p below 0.01 and a log2 fold-change threshold of 1. As an exploratory analysis of dynamics, max-normalized trajectories of the 1000 most abundant clonotypes were examined with PCA combined with hierarchical clustering. The CD4 or CD8 phenotype of responding clones was assigned using the separately sequenced CD4+ and CD8+ repertoires. TCRdb reanalyzed the raw reads on its own, using fastp at Q25 for trimming and MiXCR for clone calling, and kept in-frame beta chains. For every CDR3 protein sequence, its rows merge into one entry that carries the most common genes and DNA. The V and J calls shown here were made by TCRdb, not taken from the authors' results. Recorded for this sample are some 300,000 distinct CDR3 sequences; around a fifth of them occurred a single time. Under 25% of the sample lies in the top ten.

The sample consisted of PBMCs or a T cell subset sorted from them (not recorded which). This TCR was recovered from a man between 18 and 29 years old who had mild COVID-19 (a few samples of this study predate the infection). The sample titles of this study are shuffled in the database, so cell type and time point are left out; the donor was told from shared clones. This chain is built from TRBV12-3 or TRBV12-4 and TRBJ2-5; TRBD2 lines up with 7 middle nucleotides. The CDR3 protein sequence reads: CASSLGTRYETQYF. The bases are TGTGCCAGCAGTTTAGGGACTAGGTACGAGACCCAGTACTTC.